Presented here are 28 T cell receptor beta chains from one specimen sequenced in a study of post-analysis software for immune sequencing data. Prepared TCR beta cDNA libraries contained unique molecular identifiers. TCRdb re-called the PCR reads through MiXCR, storing one row per CDR3 protein. The sample records roughly 200,000 distinct CDR3 sequences, approximately 28% being singletons. Their antigens are not known. Study results and limitations: Five TRBV segments, including TRBV5-6, TRBV5-1 and TRBV20-1, were more frequent in patients than controls.

Sequenced: blood. The receptor set was obtained from a girl under 18 with multiple sclerosis.

About this clonotype: A single base separates this from a much larger clone, so it may be a read error. This chain connects TRBV6-6 to TRBJ1-1; D unresolved. The length of the CDR3 is 14 residues. The V end lost 1 base, the J end lost 1 base, and 7 bases lay between the germline ends. Germline V lookup: CDR1 MNHNY, CDR2 SVGAGI (reference sequence). The CDR3 nucleotides are TGTGCCAGCAGTTACTTTACAGCGAACACTGAAGCTTTCTTT. Its protein is CASSYFTANTEAFF.

The chain links TRBV20-1 to TRBJ1-5; weak D call: TRBD1 (5 bases). Germline V CDR1 and CDR2: DFQATT, SNEGSKA (reference sequence). The CDR3 consists of 16 residues. Trimming removed 0 bases from V and 5 bases from J, with 17 bases in between. CDR3 DNA sequence: TGCAGTGCTAGAGATTTCGGCAGCGACAGTCATCAGCCCCAGCATTTT. This gives the protein CSARDFGSDSHQPQHF.

This clonotype was seen many times. The chain combines TRBV29-1 with TRBJ1-2; D might be TRBD1 (6 bases). Looked up from germline, CDR1 is SQVTM and CDR2 is ANQGSEA. Trimming took off 3 bases at V and 2 bases at J, with 16 bases between the two ends. The CDR3 is 15 amino acids. In DNA form, the CDR3 reads TGCAGCGTTGACGACAGGAGGGAGGGGAACTATGGCTACACCTTC. Amino acid sequence: CSVDDRREGNYGYTF.

This clonotype has at least ten counts. This chain connects TRBV29-1 to TRBJ1-2; a possible D gene is TRBD1 (6 bases). This CDR3 is built from 14 residues. V gave up 0 bases and J gave up 8 bases, with 16 bases separating them. The germline gives CDR1 SQVTM, CDR2 ANQGSEA. The CDR3 spells CSVEDPRGASGYTF. CDR3 coding DNA: TGCAGCGTTGAAGATCCCCGGGGGGCAAGCGGCTACACCTTC.

The sample holds a few counts of this clonotype. One base away lies a much larger clone, so this may be a sequencing read error. The chain links TRBV20-1 to TRBJ2-7; TRBD1 matches 7 bases. Germline V gene data show CDR1 as DFQATT and CDR2 as SNEGSKA (reference sequence). CDR3 length equals 12 residues. V lost 5 bases to trimming and J lost 3 bases; unmatched junction nucleotides: 4. CDR3 sequence reads: CSAGDSSYEQYF. The CDR3, as DNA: TGCAGTGCTGGGGACAGCAGCTACGAGCAGTACTTC.

For this clonotype: Possible read error: a much larger clone is one base away. Here the CDR3 DNA reads TGTGCCAGCAGCTGGACTAGCGGGGGAGAGACCCAGTTCTTC. It codes for CASSWTSGGETQFF. The V and J genes are TRBV7-9 and TRBJ2-1, with 13 bases lining up with TRBD2. The ends lost 4 bases at V and 13 bases at J; junction bases unmatched: 7. This CDR3 has 14 residues. The germline V gene encodes CDR1 SEHNR and CDR2 FQNEAQ (reference sequence).

About this clonotype itself: The junction does not match germline at one end; this may be a read error. This chain joins TRBV7-2 and TRBJ1-5; 9 bases fit TRBD1. CDR3 size: 16 residues. The germline gives CDR1 SGHTA, CDR2 FQGNSA. The CDR3: CASSSRGQGLYQPRHF. CDR3 sequence (DNA): TGTGCCAGCAGCTCTAGGGGACAGGGACTTTATCAGCCCCGGCATTTT.

The chain has TRBV12-3 or TRBV12-4 and TRBJ2-1; 7 bases agree with TRBD1. The CDR3 is 18 amino acids. V was clipped by 5 bases and J by 6 bases; unmatched bases: 19. The CDR3 DNA is TGTGCCAGCAGTACATACCAGGGGTCCGGGACAGATTCCAATGAGCAGTTCTTC. Its translation: CASSTYQGSGTDSNEQFF.

This clonotype was detected only a few times. V gene TRBV18 combines with J gene TRBJ1-1; maybe TRBD1 (6 bases). CDR1 and CDR2 from the germline V gene are KGHSH and LQKENI. The CDR3 covers 12 residues. The V end was cut by 4 bases, the J end by 7 bases, with 10 bases between. The CDR3 DNA reads as TGTGCCAGCTCACAGGGGGACGGTGAAGCTTTCTTT. Its protein product is CASSQGDGEAFF.

The chain employs TRBV19 and TRBJ2-1; 7 bases align to TRBD1. The length of the CDR3 is 15 residues. CDR1 is LNHDA, CDR2 SQIVND, per germline (reference sequence). Trimming cost V 6 bases and J 9 bases; bases outside gene matches: 14. The CDR3 DNA is TGTGCCAGTAGCACAAAAGGACAGGTTTCAGGTGAGCAGTTCTTC. Protein product: CASSTKGQVSGEQFF.

Ten or more counts support this clonotype. The V gene is TRBV29-1, the J gene TRBJ2-1, with D unclear. Trimming shortened V by 7 bases and J by 7 bases, and 11 bases separated the two germline ends. Per germline, CDR1 SQVTM and CDR2 ANQGSEA. This CDR3 has 11 amino acids. CDR3 DNA: TGCAGCGGGGGAATTATGAATGAGCAGTTCTTC. The encoded protein is CSGGIMNEQFF.

Here the CDR3 reads CASSLIADSGANVLTF. Written as DNA, the CDR3 is TGTGCCAGCAGCTTAATTGCGGACTCTGGGGCCAACGTCCTGACTTTC. The gene calls are TRBV7-8 and TRBJ2-6; D uncertain. This CDR3 spans 16 amino acids. Trimming took off 2 bases at V and 0 bases at J, with 8 bases between the two ends. Germline V CDR1 and CDR2: SGHVS, FQNEAQ.

This rearrangement joins TRBV5-1 to TRBJ1-2; no clear D gene. This CDR3 comprises 13 residues. The germline V gene encodes CDR1 SGHRS and CDR2 YFSETQ. V was clipped by 0 bases and J by 2 bases, with 5 bases between them. CDR3 region: CASSLGSNYGYTF. DNA of the CDR3: TGCGCCAGCAGCTTGGGGTCAAACTATGGCTACACCTTC.

For this clonotype: A read error may explain this, as a much larger clone is one base away. The rearrangement links TRBV27 to TRBJ2-3, with no clear D. V was clipped by 5 bases and J by 4 bases, with 7 bases between them. The length of the CDR3 is 12 residues. Germline V CDR1 and CDR2: MNHEY, SMNVEV (reference sequence). The CDR3 spells CASSRTADTQYF. The CDR3 DNA is TGTGCCAGCAGTCGTACCGCAGATACGCAGTATTTT.

A few counts support this clonotype. CDR3 DNA: TGTGCCAGCAGTTTGAGAAGAGTAAATAATTCACCCCTCCACTTT. Protein: CASSLRRVNNSPLHF. This sequence joins TRBV12-3 or TRBV12-4 and TRBJ1-6; D uncertain. Trimming removed 3 bases from V and 5 bases from J, with 11 bases in between. This CDR3 is 15 amino acids long.

This clonotype came up a few times. The chain has TRBV4-1 and TRBJ1-2, with a weak D call TRBD1 (5 bases). V was pared by 0 bases and J by 4 bases, with 15 bases between. Germline-derived CDR1 and CDR2 are MGHRA and YSYEKL. The CDR3 totals 16 residues. For the CDR3, the DNA is TGCGCCAGCAGCCAAGATTTGGGCAGGGTGGGCTATGGCTACACCTTC. Translation: CASSQDLGRVGYGYTF.

The table lists this clonotype with a few counts. This chain uses TRBV6-5 with TRBJ2-2; D is uncertain. CDR1 and CDR2 from the germline V gene are MNHEY and SVGAGI. The V end lost 4 bases, the J end lost 0 bases, and 6 bases lay between the germline ends. The length of the CDR3 is 14 residues. Here the CDR3 reads CASSSPSNTGELFF. CDR3 DNA sequence: TGTGCCAGCAGTTCCCCATCGAACACCGGGGAGCTGTTTTTT.

This clonotype was seen many times. This chain links TRBV5-1 with TRBJ2-5; D perhaps matches TRBD1 (6 bases). Germline V gene sequence: CDR1 SGHRS, CDR2 YFSETQ. The CDR3 extends over 13 amino acids. Trimming removed 5 bases from V and 1 base from J, with 9 bases in between. The CDR3 is CASRSGVQETQYF. For the CDR3, the DNA is TGCGCCAGCAGATCAGGGGTCCAAGAGACCCAGTACTTC.

The sample holds a few counts of this clonotype. The chain carries TRBV29-1 and TRBJ1-3; D not resolved. Deletions cut 3 bases from V and 1 base from J, with 4 bases between. Germline CDR1 is SQVTM and CDR2 is ANQGSEA. The CDR3 is 12 amino acids. CDR3 nucleotides: TGCAGCGTTGAGCTGTCTGGAAACACCATATATTTT. Its translation is CSVELSGNTIYF.

This clonotype has more than one count but fewer than ten. The genes are TRBV15 and TRBJ2-3; D is ambiguous. The V gene's germline CDR1 is LNHNV and CDR2 YYDKDF (reference sequence). With 3 bases removed from V and 0 bases from J, the gap between germline ends came to 10 bases. This CDR3 spans 15 amino acids. The CDR3 spells CATSSPRTSTDTQYF. The DNA for the CDR3 is TGTGCCACCAGCAGTCCGAGGACCAGCACAGATACGCAGTATTTT.

The chain combines TRBV30 with TRBJ1-2; the D is unclear. This CDR3 contains 13 residues. V gave up 3 bases and J gave up 3 bases, with 11 bases separating them. From germline, CDR1 is GTSNPN and CDR2 SVGIG (reference sequence). The CDR3 reads CAWRVTDYYGYTF. The CDR3 bases are TGTGCCTGGAGGGTGACGGATTACTATGGCTACACCTTC.

There are many counts of this clonotype. The CDR3 sequence is CASSRRGADTQYF. The CDR3 coding sequence is TGTGCCAGCAGTAGACGGGGCGCAGATACGCAGTATTTT. This chain links TRBV12-3 or TRBV12-4 with TRBJ2-3; D may be TRBD1 or TRBD2 (5 bases each). This CDR3 region has 13 residues. With 5 bases removed from V and 4 bases from J, the gap between germline ends came to 10 bases.

Turning to this clonotype: A much larger clone lies a single base off, so this may be a read error. V is TRBV7-9 and J is TRBJ2-1; D is uncertain. CDR1 and CDR2 from the germline V gene are SEHNR and FQNEAQ (reference sequence). With 1 base removed from V and 10 bases from J, the gap between germline ends came to 11 bases. The CDR3 is 13 residues long. The CDR3 DNA reads TGTGCCAGCAGCTTAGAACCAGCCAGGGAGCAGTTCTTC. Residues: CASSLEPAREQFF. Full variable domain (outside the CDR3, taken from reference TRBV7-9 and TRBJ2-1): DTGVSQNPRHKITKRGQNVTFRCDPISEHNRLYWYRQTLGQGPEFLTYFQNEAQLEKSRLLSDRFSAERPKGSFSTLEIQRTEQGDSAMYLCASSLEPAREQFFGPGTRLTVL.

This clonotype was recorded at least ten times. The rearrangement uses TRBV7-2 and TRBJ2-7; D is possibly TRBD2 (6 bases). Deletions cut 5 bases from V and 2 bases from J, with 13 bases between. Germline V CDR1 and CDR2: SGHTA, FQGNSA. This CDR3 region has 14 residues. CDR3 coding DNA: TGTGCCAGCAGCCGGGACTTTTTCACCTACGAGCAGTACTTC. The encoded protein is CASSRDFFTYEQYF.

The chain couples TRBV5-1 to TRBJ2-5; tentative D call: TRBD2 (5 bases). The better agreement between TRBJ2-7 and the DNA end casts doubt on the J call. Germline CDR1 reads SGHRS; CDR2 reads YFSETQ. The CDR3 has 15 residues. CDR3 loop: CASSFRPGISDEQYF. The CDR3 DNA reads TGCGCCAGCAGCTTTAGGCCGGGGATCAGCGACGAGCAGTACTTC.

This clonotype was found many times. The rearrangement uses TRBV7-9 and TRBJ1-2; TRBD1 matches 10 bases. The CDR3 loop spans 15 amino acids. Germline CDR1 and CDR2: SEHNR and FQNEAQ (reference sequence). With V trimmed by 0 bases and J by 7 bases, 5 bases remained unmatched. The DNA for the CDR3 is TGTGCCAGCAGCTTAGCCGAGACAGGGGGCCGTGGCTACACCTTC. Translation: CASSLAETGGRGYTF. Full variable domain (remainder filled in from reference TRBV7-9 and TRBJ1-2): DTGVSQNPRHKITKRGQNVTFRCDPISEHNRLYWYRQTLGQGPEFLTYFQNEAQLEKSRLLSDRFSAERPKGSFSTLEIQRTEQGDSAMYLCASSLAETGGRGYTFGSGTRLTVV.

Note on this clonotype: A much larger clone lies one base from this, so it may be a read error. The rearrangement joins TRBV6-6 to TRBJ2-7; D is unclear. The CDR3 spans 14 residues. Germline CDR1 and CDR2: MNHNY and SVGAGI (reference sequence). CDR3 region: CASSYRQAPYERYF. The CDR3 DNA reads TGTGCCAGCAGTTATCGGCAGGCGCCCTACGAGCGGTACTTC.

This clonotype was detected a few times. The CDR3 DNA reads as TGCGCCAGCAGCTTGGCGACAGCGAACACTGAAGCTTTCTTT. It is translated as CASSLATANTEAFF. The chain uses TRBV5-1 and TRBJ1-1; D is possibly TRBD1 (5 bases). Trimming took off 0 bases at V and 1 base at J, with 7 bases between the two ends. Looked up from germline, CDR1 is SGHRS and CDR2 is YFSETQ. The CDR3 has 14 residues. The whole variable domain, filled in from reference TRBV5-1 and TRBJ1-1, reads KAGVTQTPRYLIKTRGQQVTLSCSPISGHRSVSWYQQTPGQGLQFLFEYFSETQRNKGNFPGRFSGRQFSNSRSEMNVSTLELGDSALYLCASSLATANTEAFFGQGTRLTVV.